A selection of T cell receptor beta chains follows, all from one sample in a study of blood T cell repertoires in COVID-19. Profiling relied on immunoSEQ multiplex PCR, and the TCRdb table lists in-frame clones only, not all of them. The repertoire consists of some 40,000 clones, with 70% to 90% occurring once and the leading ten covering around 20%. The specimen sequenced was peripheral blood. The receptors derive from a man aged 65 to 85 with acute or convalescent COVID-19. CDR3s include the opening cysteine and the closing phenylalanine or tryptophan. The order of the fields is CDR3 protein, CDR3 DNA, D gene, J gene, clone size, V gene. The D gene is left open where the match is weak. Size is stated for part of the rows, as once, few or many counts, or as a class when the clone is expanded.

CDR3aa: CASHPRGNTGELFF
CDR3nt: TGTGCCAGCCACCCCCGCGGGAACACCGGGGAGCTGTTTTTT
d_gene: NA
j_gene: TRBJ2-2
abundance: NA
v_gene: TRBV6-5

CDR3aa: CASSSGTGAVGEKLFF
CDR3nt: TGTGCCAGCTCGTCCGGGACAGGGGCGGTGGGCGAAAAACTGTTTTTT
d_gene: TRBD1
j_gene: TRBJ1-4
abundance: NA
v_gene: TRBV18

CDR3aa: CASSDRGLLRTGELFF
CDR3nt: TGTGCCAGCAGTGACCGGGGACTCCTGAGGACCGGGGAGCTGTTTTTT
d_gene: NA
j_gene: TRBJ2-2
abundance: NA
v_gene: TRBV5-4

CDR3aa: CASSRLAGVREQFF
CDR3nt: TGTGCCAGTAGTCGACTAGCGGGAGTCCGAGAGCAGTTCTTC
d_gene: TRBD2
j_gene: TRBJ2-1
abundance: NA
v_gene: TRBV19

CDR3aa: CASSPIQNTGELFF
CDR3nt: TGTGCCAGCTCACCCATACAAAACACCGGGGAGCTGTTTTTT
d_gene: NA
j_gene: TRBJ2-2
abundance: NA
v_gene: TRBV18

CDR3aa: CASSPRGRGYTDTQYF
CDR3nt: TGTGCCAGCAGTCCCCGAGGGCGGGGCTACACAGATACGCAGTATTTT
d_gene: NA
j_gene: TRBJ2-3
abundance: NA
v_gene: TRBV6-2/TRBV6-3

CDR3aa: CASAPGLGQPQHF
CDR3nt: TGTGCCAGCGCTCCGGGTCTGGGTCAGCCCCAGCATTTT
d_gene: NA
j_gene: TRBJ1-5
abundance: NA
v_gene: TRBV12-3/TRBV12-4

CDR3aa: CASIPGGRLQPQHF
CDR3nt: TGTGCCAGCATCCCGGGGGGGAGGTTACAGCCCCAGCATTTT
d_gene: NA
j_gene: TRBJ1-5
abundance: few
v_gene: TRBV28

CDR3aa: CAISESRGSGRSSNEQFF
CDR3nt: TGTGCCATCAGTGAGTCGAGGGGTAGCGGGAGATCAAGCAATGAGCAGTTCTTC
d_gene: TRBD2
j_gene: TRBJ2-1
abundance: NA
v_gene: TRBV10-3

CDR3aa: CASSPAGLAGILAKNIQYF
CDR3nt: TGTGCCAGCAGCCCCGCGGGACTAGCGGGAATTCTAGCCAAAAACATTCAGTACTTC
d_gene: TRBD2
j_gene: TRBJ2-4
abundance: NA
v_gene: TRBV11-2

CDR3aa: CASMYAQEGYTF
CDR3nt: TGTGCCAGCATGTACGCACAGGAGGGCTACACCTTC
d_gene: NA
j_gene: TRBJ1-2
abundance: NA
v_gene: TRBV2

CDR3aa: CASMGGAPDGYTF
CDR3nt: TGTGCCAGCATGGGGGGGGCGCCGGATGGCTACACCTTC
d_gene: NA
j_gene: TRBJ1-2
abundance: NA
v_gene: TRBV7-2

CDR3aa: CASSPLTGNTEAFF
CDR3nt: TGTGCCAGTAGCCCCTTGACAGGGAACACTGAAGCTTTCTTT
d_gene: NA
j_gene: TRBJ1-1
abundance: NA
v_gene: TRBV19

CDR3aa: CSVEQAGLMGYTF
CDR3nt: TGCAGCGTTGAACAAGCGGGCCTGATGGGCTACACCTTC
d_gene: NA
j_gene: TRBJ1-2
abundance: once
v_gene: TRBV29-1

CDR3aa: CASSPLIPGGRNTIYF
CDR3nt: TGTGCCAGCTCACCCCTCATACCAGGGGGCCGAAACACCATATATTTT
d_gene: TRBD1
j_gene: TRBJ1-3
abundance: NA
v_gene: TRBV18

CDR3aa: CASSAAFF
CDR3nt: TGTGCCAGCAGCGCGGCTTTCTTT
d_gene: NA
j_gene: TRBJ1-1
abundance: NA
v_gene: TRBV21-1

CDR3aa: CSASNLRGPPQKLFF
CDR3nt: TGCAGTGCTAGTAATCTAAGGGGCCCCCCCCAGAAACTGTTTTTT
d_gene: NA
j_gene: TRBJ1-4
abundance: NA
v_gene: TRBV20-1

CDR3aa: CASSRNRGEYANTEAFF
CDR3nt: TGCGCCAGCAGCCGCAACAGGGGAGAGTACGCAAACACTGAAGCTTTCTTT
d_gene: TRBD1
j_gene: TRBJ1-1
abundance: once
v_gene: TRBV4-3

CDR3aa: CASSQEGAGLSNQPQHF
CDR3nt: TGTGCCAGCAGCCAAGAAGGGGCAGGCCTTAGCAATCAGCCCCAGCATTTT
d_gene: NA
j_gene: TRBJ1-5
abundance: NA
v_gene: TRBV4-2

CDR3aa: CASTVQLNTEAFF
CDR3nt: TGTGCCAGCACTGTACAATTGAACACTGAAGCTTTCTTT
d_gene: NA
j_gene: TRBJ1-1
abundance: NA
v_gene: TRBV2

CDR3aa: CSVHTGPNTIYF
CDR3nt: TGCAGCGTCCATACAGGGCCGAACACCATATATTTT
d_gene: NA
j_gene: TRBJ1-3
abundance: NA
v_gene: TRBV29-1

CDR3aa: CSAGQVPNEKLFF
CDR3nt: TGCAGCGCCGGACAGGTCCCTAATGAAAAACTGTTTTTT
d_gene: TRBD1
j_gene: TRBJ1-4
abundance: NA
v_gene: TRBV29-1

CDR3aa: CASRTGPVFGEQFF
CDR3nt: TGTGCCAGTCGGACTGGCCCAGTTTTTGGTGAGCAGTTCTTC
d_gene: NA
j_gene: TRBJ2-1
abundance: NA
v_gene: TRBV19

CDR3aa: CASTPEQKENSPLHF
CDR3nt: TGTGCCAGCACCCCCGAACAGAAAGAAAATTCACCCCTCCACTTT
d_gene: NA
j_gene: TRBJ1-6
abundance: NA
v_gene: TRBV6-5

CDR3aa: CASSPKPAVARETQYF
CDR3nt: TGCGCCAGCAGCCCTAAACCGGCGGTAGCAAGGGAGACCCAGTACTTC
d_gene: NA
j_gene: TRBJ2-5
abundance: NA
v_gene: TRBV23-1

CDR3aa: CASSQGASGTNTEAFF
CDR3nt: TGTGCCAGCAGCCAAGGAGCATCAGGGACTAACACTGAAGCTTTCTTT
d_gene: NA
j_gene: TRBJ1-1
abundance: NA
v_gene: TRBV3-1/TRBV3-2

CDR3aa: CASSLDGPRVSPLHF
CDR3nt: TGTGCCAGCAGCTTGGACGGTCCTCGGGTATCACCCCTCCACTTT
d_gene: NA
j_gene: TRBJ1-6
abundance: NA
v_gene: TRBV5-4

CDR3aa: CASSFPGTGSSALHF
CDR3nt: TGTGCCAGCAGTTTCCCCGGGACAGGCTCCTCAGCCCTCCACTTT
d_gene: TRBD1
j_gene: TRBJ1-6
abundance: NA
v_gene: TRBV6-5

CDR3aa: CASLRAQTGELFF
CDR3nt: TGTGCCAGCCTCAGGGCCCAAACCGGGGAGCTGTTTTTT
d_gene: NA
j_gene: TRBJ2-2
abundance: once
v_gene: TRBV28

CDR3aa: CASSPDRFGEKLFF
CDR3nt: TGTGCCAGCAGCCCGGACAGATTCGGTGAAAAACTGTTTTTT
d_gene: NA
j_gene: TRBJ1-4
abundance: NA
v_gene: TRBV11-1

CDR3aa: CASSRGQGSNQPQHF
CDR3nt: TGTGCCAGCTCACGGGGACAGGGTAGCAATCAGCCCCAGCATTTT
d_gene: TRBD1
j_gene: TRBJ1-5
abundance: few
v_gene: TRBV18

CDR3aa: CASSYDFGGTPYEQYF
CDR3nt: TGTGCCAGCAGTTACGACTTCGGCGGGACCCCTTACGAGCAGTACTTC
d_gene: NA
j_gene: TRBJ2-7
abundance: once
v_gene: TRBV6-2/TRBV6-3

CDR3aa: CASGGQPSSSGNTIYF
CDR3nt: TGTGCCAGCGGCGGGCAGCCGAGCTCTTCTGGAAACACCATATATTTT
d_gene: NA
j_gene: TRBJ1-3
abundance: NA
v_gene: TRBV7-2

CDR3aa: CASRPGTGSGYTF
CDR3nt: TGTGCCAGCAGACCCGGGACAGGGAGCGGCTACACCTTC
d_gene: TRBD1
j_gene: TRBJ1-2
abundance: NA
v_gene: TRBV13

CDR3aa: CASSQTTPAGNYGYTF
CDR3nt: TGTGCCAGCAGCCAAACTACCCCCGCTGGGAACTATGGCTACACCTTC
d_gene: NA
j_gene: TRBJ1-2
abundance: NA
v_gene: TRBV4-2

CDR3aa: CASSGQHNQPQHF
CDR3nt: TGTGCCAGTAGTGGACAGCACAATCAGCCCCAGCATTTT
d_gene: NA
j_gene: TRBJ1-5
abundance: NA
v_gene: TRBV19

CDR3aa: CASSAGQGSTGQPQHF
CDR3nt: TGTGCCAGCAGCGCCGGACAGGGAAGTACAGGTCAGCCCCAGCATTTT
d_gene: TRBD1
j_gene: TRBJ1-5
abundance: NA
v_gene: TRBV3-1/TRBV3-2

CDR3aa: CASSLSELRVGTEAFF
CDR3nt: TGTGCCAGCAGTCTCTCGGAGTTGCGCGTGGGTACTGAAGCTTTCTTT
d_gene: NA
j_gene: TRBJ1-1
abundance: once
v_gene: TRBV27

CDR3aa: CASSLDRGSEAFF
CDR3nt: TGTGCCAGCAGCTTAGACAGGGGGAGTGAAGCTTTCTTT
d_gene: TRBD1
j_gene: TRBJ1-1
abundance: NA
v_gene: TRBV7-7

CDR3aa: CATSGQGKGEQYF
CDR3nt: TGTGCCACCAGTGGACAGGGGAAGGGCGAGCAGTACTTC
d_gene: TRBD1
j_gene: TRBJ2-7
abundance: NA
v_gene: TRBV24-1

CDR3aa: CASSEGAVRQETQYF
CDR3nt: TGTGCCAGCAGCGAAGGGGCGGTGAGACAAGAGACCCAGTACTTC
d_gene: NA
j_gene: TRBJ2-5
abundance: NA
v_gene: TRBV11-2